These T cell receptor beta chains were read from a single sample in a study of cytomegalovirus exposure and HLA in healthy donors. Some clones are missing from TCRdb's copy, which holds only in-frame ones; the method was immunoSEQ multiplex PCR. The table has 180,000 or so clones, about four fifths seen once; the top ten hold around 1.5%. The sequenced sample consisted of PBMCs. The receptors originated from a male donor in good health and CMV-seronegative. Both conserved end residues are part of each CDR3. Each record gives: D gene, J gene, clone size, V gene, CDR3 protein, CDR3 DNA. A D gene is named only where the DNA matches it firmly. Some rows have no size entry. The others give once, few or many, or a class for an expanded clone.

D gene: TRBD1; J gene: TRBJ1-1; clone size: -; V gene: TRBV14; CDR3 protein: CASSQYRGLSERTEAFF; CDR3 DNA: TGTGCCAGCAGCCAATACAGGGGGCTGTCAGAACGGACTGAAGCTTTCTTT
D gene: TRBD1; J gene: TRBJ2-7; clone size: few; V gene: TRBV19; CDR3 protein: CASMEGQGAYEQYF; CDR3 DNA: TGTGCCAGTATGGAGGGACAGGGAGCCTACGAGCAGTACTTC
D gene: TRBD1; J gene: TRBJ2-7; clone size: -; V gene: TRBV27; CDR3 protein: CASSFGTGFGEQYF; CDR3 DNA: TGTGCCAGCAGTTTCGGGACAGGTTTCGGCGAGCAGTACTTC
D gene: TRBD2; J gene: TRBJ2-3; clone size: -; V gene: TRBV5-4; CDR3 protein: CASSLSSGSGADTQYF; CDR3 DNA: TGTGCCAGCAGCTTGTCCAGCGGGAGTGGGGCAGATACGCAGTATTTT
D gene: -; J gene: TRBJ2-1; clone size: -; V gene: TRBV30; CDR3 protein: CAWSVTQGQFF; CDR3 DNA: TGTGCCTGGAGTGTAACCCAGGGGCAGTTCTTC
D gene: -; J gene: TRBJ1-1; clone size: -; V gene: TRBV13; CDR3 protein: CASSLRGFGTRLNTEAFF; CDR3 DNA: TGTGCCAGCAGCTTAAGGGGGTTCGGGACCCGGTTGAACACTGAAGCTTTCTTT
D gene: TRBD1; J gene: TRBJ2-7; clone size: -; V gene: TRBV14; CDR3 protein: CASSQSGQGIYEQYF; CDR3 DNA: TGTGCCAGCAGCCAATCGGGACAGGGAATATACGAGCAGTACTTC
D gene: -; J gene: TRBJ1-4; clone size: -; V gene: TRBV6-6; CDR3 protein: CASSNPTGIMVFF; CDR3 DNA: TGTGCCAGCAGTAATCCTACAGGGATTATGGTGTTTTTT
D gene: -; J gene: TRBJ1-1; clone size: -; V gene: TRBV6-1; CDR3 protein: CASSEASTGNTEAFF; CDR3 DNA: TGTGCCAGCAGTGAAGCATCAACAGGAAACACTGAAGCTTTCTTT
D gene: -; J gene: TRBJ2-1; clone size: -; V gene: TRBV7-8; CDR3 protein: CASSRKRTENNEQFF; CDR3 DNA: TGTGCCAGCAGCCGAAAACGGACAGAGAACAATGAGCAGTTCTTC
D gene: TRBD1; J gene: TRBJ2-5; clone size: -; V gene: TRBV5-6; CDR3 protein: CASSLAEDRGQETQYF; CDR3 DNA: TGTGCCAGCAGCTTGGCGGAAGACAGGGGACAAGAGACCCAGTACTTC
D gene: -; J gene: TRBJ1-6; clone size: -; V gene: TRBV7-9; CDR3 protein: CASSTLADSPLHF; CDR3 DNA: TGTGCCAGCAGTACCCTGGCGGATTCACCCCTCCACTTT
D gene: -; J gene: TRBJ1-3; clone size: -; V gene: TRBV28; CDR3 protein: CASSLGQGVANTIYF; CDR3 DNA: TGTGCCAGCAGTTTGGGACAAGGGGTCGCAAACACCATATATTTT
D gene: -; J gene: TRBJ2-3; clone size: -; V gene: TRBV11-1; CDR3 protein: CASSSGDTDTQYF; CDR3 DNA: TGTGCCAGCAGCTCCGGAGACACAGATACGCAGTATTTT
D gene: -; J gene: TRBJ2-1; clone size: -; V gene: TRBV27; CDR3 protein: CASCPLGTNNNEQFF; CDR3 DNA: TGTGCCAGCTGCCCATTGGGGACAAATAACAATGAGCAGTTCTTC
D gene: TRBD1; J gene: TRBJ1-3; clone size: -; V gene: TRBV9; CDR3 protein: CASSVKTGASGNTIYF; CDR3 DNA: TGTGCCAGCAGCGTCAAGACAGGGGCTTCTGGAAACACCATATATTTT
D gene: TRBD1; J gene: TRBJ2-5; clone size: -; V gene: TRBV9; CDR3 protein: CASSVVGDRAWETQYF; CDR3 DNA: TGTGCCAGCAGCGTAGTAGGGGACAGAGCTTGGGAGACCCAGTACTTC
D gene: TRBD1; J gene: TRBJ1-2; clone size: once; V gene: TRBV6-1; CDR3 protein: CASSGQGYGYTF; CDR3 DNA: TGTGCCAGCAGTGGACAGGGGTATGGCTACACCTTC
D gene: -; J gene: TRBJ1-2; clone size: -; V gene: TRBV23-1; CDR3 protein: CASSHSRQNYGYTF; CDR3 DNA: TGCGCCAGCAGTCATTCTCGACAGAACTATGGCTACACCTTC
D gene: TRBD2; J gene: TRBJ2-1; clone size: -; V gene: TRBV7-2; CDR3 protein: CASSLVGTRNNEQFF; CDR3 DNA: TGTGCCAGCAGCTTAGTCGGGACTAGGAACAATGAGCAGTTCTTC
D gene: -; J gene: TRBJ1-3; clone size: -; V gene: TRBV7-9; CDR3 protein: CASSLAHGSGNTIYF; CDR3 DNA: TGTGCCAGCAGCTTAGCGCACGGCTCTGGAAACACCATATATTTT
D gene: -; J gene: TRBJ1-1; clone size: few; V gene: TRBV6-5; CDR3 protein: CASSSGVLVTEAFF; CDR3 DNA: TGTGCCAGCAGTTCCGGGGTGCTAGTCACTGAAGCTTTCTTT
D gene: -; J gene: TRBJ2-5; clone size: -; V gene: TRBV19; CDR3 protein: CASSGNKETQYF; CDR3 DNA: TGTGCCAGTAGCGGGAACAAAGAGACCCAGTACTTC
D gene: TRBD2; J gene: TRBJ2-7; clone size: -; V gene: TRBV28; CDR3 protein: CASSGGLAGGQWYEQYF; CDR3 DNA: TGTGCCAGCAGTGGGGGACTAGCGGGAGGGCAATGGTACGAGCAGTACTTC
D gene: TRBD1; J gene: TRBJ1-2; clone size: -; V gene: TRBV5-1; CDR3 protein: CASSLNSGGRGGYTF; CDR3 DNA: TGCGCCAGCAGCTTGAACTCAGGGGGTAGGGGAGGCTACACCTTC
D gene: TRBD1; J gene: TRBJ2-2; clone size: -; V gene: TRBV5-3; CDR3 protein: CARSSGGANTGELFF; CDR3 DNA: TGTGCCAGAAGCTCAGGGGGCGCGAACACCGGGGAGCTGTTTTTT
D gene: TRBD2; J gene: TRBJ2-1; clone size: -; V gene: TRBV10-3; CDR3 protein: CAISAAGADYEQFF; CDR3 DNA: TGTGCCATCAGTGCAGCGGGAGCGGATTATGAGCAGTTCTTC
D gene: -; J gene: TRBJ2-2; clone size: -; V gene: TRBV21-1; CDR3 protein: CASSKSASGKNTGELFF; CDR3 DNA: TGTGCCAGCAGCAAATCGGCTAGCGGAAAGAACACCGGGGAGCTGTTTTTT
D gene: -; J gene: TRBJ2-5; clone size: once; V gene: TRBV11-3; CDR3 protein: CASSLGRGAQETQYF; CDR3 DNA: TGTGCCAGCAGCTTAGGCCGCGGCGCCCAAGAGACCCAGTACTTC
D gene: TRBD1; J gene: TRBJ1-4; clone size: -; V gene: TRBV28; CDR3 protein: CASSRTGREKLFF; CDR3 DNA: TGTGCCAGCAGCAGGACAGGACGTGAAAAACTGTTTTTT
D gene: -; J gene: TRBJ1-5; clone size: -; V gene: TRBV7-6; CDR3 protein: CASSLGAGGRFETQHF; CDR3 DNA: TGTGCCAGCAGCTTAGGAGCGGGGGGGAGGTTCGAGACCCAGCATTTT
D gene: -; J gene: TRBJ2-4; clone size: many; V gene: TRBV11-1; CDR3 protein: CASSTGSTGISVIQYF; CDR3 DNA: TGTGCCAGCAGCACCGGTTCTACGGGTATCAGTGTAATTCAGTACTTC
D gene: TRBD1; J gene: TRBJ1-4; clone size: -; V gene: TRBV6-5; CDR3 protein: CASSRTGGYEKLFF; CDR3 DNA: TGTGCCAGCAGCCGCACAGGGGGCTATGAAAAACTGTTTTTT
D gene: -; J gene: TRBJ1-2; clone size: -; V gene: TRBV5-6; CDR3 protein: CASSLERITMPGQGYGYTF; CDR3 DNA: TGTGCCAGCAGCTTAGAAAGGATAACGATGCCAGGGCAGGGCTATGGCTACACCTTC
D gene: TRBD2; J gene: TRBJ2-1; clone size: -; V gene: TRBV27; CDR3 protein: CASSFRGGSYNEQFF; CDR3 DNA: TGTGCCAGCAGTTTTCGCGGGGGTTCGTACAATGAGCAGTTCTTC
D gene: TRBD1; J gene: TRBJ1-2; clone size: -; V gene: TRBV7-8; CDR3 protein: CASSLDRGRGGYTF; CDR3 DNA: TGTGCCAGCAGCTTAGACAGGGGTCGGGGTGGCTACACCTTC
D gene: TRBD2; J gene: TRBJ2-7; clone size: -; V gene: TRBV10-3; CDR3 protein: CAISLAGDTYEQYF; CDR3 DNA: TGTGCCATCAGTCTAGCGGGAGACACCTACGAGCAGTACTTC
D gene: TRBD1; J gene: TRBJ2-7; clone size: -; V gene: TRBV30; CDR3 protein: CAWSLGTGDYEQYF; CDR3 DNA: TGTGCCTGGAGTTTAGGGACAGGAGACTACGAGCAGTACTTC
D gene: -; J gene: TRBJ2-7; clone size: once; V gene: TRBV5-1; CDR3 protein: CASSLAVNNYEQYF; CDR3 DNA: TGCGCCAGCAGCTTGGCCGTCAACAACTACGAGCAGTACTTC
D gene: -; J gene: TRBJ1-4; clone size: -; V gene: TRBV25-1; CDR3 protein: CASSEKRPKANEKLFF; CDR3 DNA: TGTGCCAGCAGTGAAAAGCGACCCAAGGCTAATGAAAAACTGTTTTTT
D gene: -; J gene: TRBJ1-1; clone size: -; V gene: TRBV15; CDR3 protein: CATRRTQNTEAFF; CDR3 DNA: TGTGCCACCCGCCGGACACAGAACACTGAAGCTTTCTTT
D gene: -; J gene: TRBJ2-5; clone size: few; V gene: TRBV21-1; CDR3 protein: CASSKVGGQGFSSETQYF; CDR3 DNA: TGTGCCAGCAGCAAAGTTGGAGGACAGGGGTTTTCGTCAGAGACCCAGTACTTC